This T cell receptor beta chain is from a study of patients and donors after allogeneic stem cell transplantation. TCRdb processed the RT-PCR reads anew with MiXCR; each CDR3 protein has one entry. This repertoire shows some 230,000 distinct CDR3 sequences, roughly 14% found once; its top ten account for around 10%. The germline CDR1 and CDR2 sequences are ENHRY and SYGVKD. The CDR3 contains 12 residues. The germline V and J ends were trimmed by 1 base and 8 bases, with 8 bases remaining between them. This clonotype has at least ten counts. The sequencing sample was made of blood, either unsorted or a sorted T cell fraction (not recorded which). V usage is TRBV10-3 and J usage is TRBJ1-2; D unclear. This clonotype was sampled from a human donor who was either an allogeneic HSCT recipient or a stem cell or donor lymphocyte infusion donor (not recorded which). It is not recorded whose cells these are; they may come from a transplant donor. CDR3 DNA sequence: TGTGCCATCAGTGAGTTCATAGGAGGCTACACCTTC. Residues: CAISEFIGGYTF.